A single sample gave rise to the 24 T cell receptor beta chains below, sequenced in a study of blood T cell repertoires in COVID-19. The repertoire was sequenced with immunoSEQ multiplex PCR; TCRdb's copy has only in-frame clones and lacks some. The repertoire includes fewer than 300,000 clones, approximately 93% of them detected once, and 2.2% sits in the top ten. Input material: peripheral blood. The receptors originated from a woman aged 25-40 years with COVID-19, enrolled during active disease.

The chain joins TRBV2 to TRBJ1-1; 8 positions match TRBD1. The length of the CDR3 is 13 residues. Germline-derived CDR1 and CDR2 are SNHLY and FYNNEI. J was trimmed by 5 bases and V by 3 bases; bases with no gene match: 2. For the CDR3, the DNA is TGTGCCAGCAGTGATCAGGGGGCAACTGAAGCTTTCTTT. Translating it yields CASSDQGATEAFF.

The chain joins TRBV27 to TRBJ1-6; 7 nucleotides line up with TRBD1. Germline trimming cut 5 bases from V and 8 bases from J; bases unmatched to any gene: 9. The CDR3 runs to 15 residues. Germline V gene lookup returns CDR1 MNHEY and CDR2 SMNVEV (reference sequence). DNA for the CDR3: TGTGCCAGCAGTAGGCCAGGGGGGAGAGATTCACCCCTCCACTTT. As protein: CASSRPGGRDSPLHF.

The chain has TRBV27 and TRBJ1-5, with D tentatively TRBD1 (5 bases). CDR1 is MNHEY and CDR2 is SMNVEV in the germline V gene (reference sequence). The CDR3 has 11 amino acids. V lost 9 bases to trimming and J lost 2 bases, with 5 bases between them. In DNA, the CDR3 is TGTGCCAGGACAGGCAATCAGCCCCAGCATTTT. This gives the protein CARTGNQPQHF.

The chain joins TRBV24-1 to TRBJ1-2; 9 positions agree with TRBD1. CDR1 is KGHDR, CDR2 SFDVKD, per germline. V lost 3 bases and J lost 8; bases outside the gene matches: 0. The CDR3 is 12 residues long. The CDR3 DNA reads as TGTGCCACCAGTGATGGGACAGGGGGCTACACCTTC. Amino acid sequence: CATSDGTGGYTF.

This chain links TRBV7-9 with TRBJ1-2, with 7 bases matching TRBD1. This CDR3 contains 12 residues. V lost 5 bases to trimming and J lost 9 bases; unmatched junction nucleotides: 6. CDR1 and CDR2 from the germline V gene are SEHNR and FQNEAQ (reference sequence). The CDR3 coding sequence is TGTGCCAGCAGCCCCATGACAGGGAGCTACACCTTC. Its translation: CASSPMTGSYTF. The whole variable domain, remainder taken from reference TRBV7-9 and TRBJ1-2, is DTGVSQNPRHKITKRGQNVTFRCDPISEHNRLYWYRQTLGQGPEFLTYFQNEAQLEKSRLLSDRFSAERPKGSFSTLEIQRTEQGDSAMYLCASSPMTGSYTFGSGTRLTVV.

V is TRBV12-3 or TRBV12-4 and J is TRBJ1-1, with D possibly being TRBD1 (5 bases). V dropped 4 bases and J dropped 3 bases, with 9 bases sitting between them. The CDR3 length is 13 residues. CDR3 sequence: CASSYQGHTEAFF. CDR3 sequence (DNA): TGTGCCAGCAGTTACCAGGGTCACACTGAAGCTTTCTTT.

The chain is built from TRBV27 and TRBJ1-2; 8 bases are shared with TRBD1. Germline CDR1 MNHEY, CDR2 SMNVEV (reference sequence). V dropped 2 bases and J dropped 8; count of bases not matched to a gene: 10. This CDR3 contains 15 residues. The chain's CDR3 is CASSLGPGGRRGYTF. DNA of the CDR3: TGTGCCAGCAGTTTAGGGCCAGGGGGCCGTCGGGGCTACACCTTC.

This chain links TRBV19 with TRBJ1-4, with D tentatively TRBD1 (6 bases). Trimming stripped 0 bases from V and 8 bases from J, with 19 bases between. Germline V lookup: CDR1 LNHDA, CDR2 SQIVND (reference sequence). The CDR3 extends over 17 amino acids. The CDR3 sequence is CASSIDLQTGRPEKLFF. CDR3 coding DNA: TGTGCCAGTAGTATAGATCTTCAGACAGGTCGGCCAGAAAAACTGTTTTTT.

This clone was observed a single time. The rearrangement links TRBV7-9 to TRBJ1-1; D might be TRBD1 (6 bases). Germline loops: CDR1 SEHNR, CDR2 FQNEAQ (reference sequence). V dropped 1 base and J dropped 2 bases, with 14 bases sitting between them. This CDR3 comprises 16 residues. As DNA, the CDR3 is TGTGCCAGCAGCTTAGGGCCCAGGGGAAGCAACACTGAAGCTTTCTTT. Amino acids: CASSLGPRGSNTEAFF.

The rearrangement links TRBV6-5 to TRBJ2-5, with TRBD2 identical over 8 bases. In germline, CDR1 is MNHEY, CDR2 SVGAGI. The CDR3 runs 15 residues. V dropped 5 bases and J dropped 4; count of bases not matched to a gene: 9. The chain's CDR3 is CASSPGLGPGETQYF. CDR3 nucleotides: TGTGCCAGCAGTCCGGGACTAGGCCCCGGAGAGACCCAGTACTTC.

V is TRBV18 and J is TRBJ2-7, with 10 nucleotides matching TRBD1. The CDR3 is 13 amino acids. Trimming cost V 3 bases and J 5 bases; bases outside gene matches: 1. Per germline, CDR1 KGHSH and CDR2 LQKENI. CDR3 bases: TGTGCCAGCTCACCGGGACAGGGGAACGAGCAGTACTTC. Its translation: CASSPGQGNEQYF.

This chain links TRBV27 with TRBJ1-6; 9 bases are a match to TRBD1. The CDR3 length is 15 residues. In germline, CDR1 is MNHEY, CDR2 SMNVEV (reference sequence). With V trimmed by 6 bases and J by 10 bases, 10 bases remained unmatched. The CDR3 spells CASSPAGTGSSPLHF. CDR3 coding DNA: TGTGCCAGCAGCCCGGCCGGGACAGGGTCCTCACCCCTCCACTTT.

With respect to this clone: This sample also contains other DNA sequences that code for the same CDR3. The chain has TRBV9 and TRBJ2-2; D is perhaps TRBD1 (6 bases). CDR1 SGDLS and CDR2 YYNGEE come from the germline V gene. CDR3 length equals 16 residues. Trimming took off 0 bases at V and 2 bases at J, with 11 bases between the two ends. As DNA, the CDR3 is TGTGCCAGCAGCGTAGCTAGGGGGAGTAACACCGGGGAGCTGTTTTTT. Protein: CASSVARGSNTGELFF.

V is TRBV4-2 and J is TRBJ1-1; no firm D call. The CDR3 is 15 residues long. The germline V gene encodes CDR1 LGHNA and CDR2 YNFKEQ. Trimming removed 4 bases at V and 1 base at J, with 13 bases between. The CDR3 DNA is TGTGCCAGCAGCCCGGAGACTCGGTCGAACACTGAAGCTTTCTTT. Translating gives CASSPETRSNTEAFF.

CDR3 bases: TGTGCCAGCAGCTCACGGAGTTTTGGCACAGATACGCAGTATTTT. It is translated as CASSSRSFGTDTQYF. The chain links TRBV9 to TRBJ2-3, with D unclear. The V gene's germline CDR1 is SGDLS and CDR2 YYNGEE. With 4 bases removed from V and 1 base from J, the gap between germline ends came to 13 bases. The CDR3 has 15 residues.

This chain connects TRBV27 to TRBJ2-7; TRBD1 might be the D (5 bases). Germline-derived CDR1 and CDR2 are MNHEY and SMNVEV (reference sequence). V gave up 6 bases and J gave up 4 bases, with 13 bases separating them. The CDR3 is made up of 13 amino acids. The CDR3 coding sequence is TGTGCCAGCAGGTGGCAGGGAAGTTACGAGCAGTACTTC. Translation: CASRWQGSYEQYF.

The chain uses TRBV5-1 and TRBJ2-1, with 14 bases lining up with TRBD2. Looked up from germline, CDR1 is SGHRS and CDR2 is YFSETQ. The CDR3 sequence is 17 residues long. V lost 5 bases, J lost 4 bases, and 8 bases stayed unmatched. Here the CDR3 DNA reads TGCGCCAGCAGTCCAGGAAGGACTAGCGGGGGGTACAATGAGCAGTTCTTC. This gives the protein CASSPGRTSGGYNEQFF.

V gene TRBV28 combines with J gene TRBJ2-1, with 13 bases that match TRBD2. V gave up 7 bases and J gave up 2 bases; unmatched junction bases: 17. The V gene's germline CDR1 is MDHEN and CDR2 SYDVKM. The CDR3 is 20 amino acids. CDR3 sequence: CASIQTGLAGRGPPYNEQFF. CDR3 in DNA: TGTGCCAGCATCCAAACGGGACTAGCGGGGAGGGGGCCTCCCTACAATGAGCAGTTCTTC. The full variable domain, in which reference TRBV28 and TRBJ2-1 provide the parts outside the CDR3, is DVKVTQSSRYLVKRTGEKVFLECVQDMDHENMFWYRQDPGLGLRLIYFSYDVKMKEKGDIPEGYSVSREKKERFSLILESASTNQTSMYLCASIQTGLAGRGPPYNEQFFGPGTRLTVL.

This chain links TRBV19 with TRBJ1-1; 8 bases agree with TRBD1. The CDR3 spans 14 residues. The V segment lost 6 bases and the J segment 5 bases; nucleotides outside the gene matches: 8. Germline V gives CDR1 LNHDA, CDR2 SQIVND (reference sequence). CDR3 protein: CASRDRGIETEAFF. In DNA, the CDR3 is TGTGCCAGTAGAGACAGGGGAATTGAGACTGAAGCTTTCTTT.

This sequence joins TRBV9 and TRBJ1-2; 8 bases map to TRBD1. CDR1 is SGDLS and CDR2 is YYNGEE in the germline V gene. The CDR3 has 16 residues. V dropped 4 bases and J dropped 4; count of bases not matched to a gene: 12. CDR3 amino acids: CASSFGVAGGVYGYTF. In DNA, the CDR3 is TGTGCCAGCAGCTTTGGAGTGGCAGGGGGCGTCTATGGCTACACCTTC. Based on the CDR3 plus reference TRBV9 and TRBJ1-2, the full variable domain is DSGVTQTPKHLITATGQRVTLRCSPRSGDLSVYWYQQSLDQGLQFLIQYYNGEERAKGNILERFSAQQFPDLHSELNLSSLELGDSALYFCASSFGVAGGVYGYTFGSGTRLTVV.

This clone has just a few counts. This chain uses TRBV27 with TRBJ2-5; 11 positions agree with TRBD2. V gave up 2 bases and J gave up 0 bases; unmatched junction bases: 8. The CDR3 consists of 18 residues. From germline, CDR1 is MNHEY and CDR2 SMNVEV (reference sequence). CDR3 nucleotide sequence: TGTGCCAGCAGTTTACGAGGAGTAGCGGGAGGGTACCAAGAGACCCAGTACTTC. Its translation: CASSLRGVAGGYQETQYF.

This clone appeared a few times. The rearrangement uses TRBV29-1 and TRBJ2-7, with TRBD2 matching 10 bases. From germline, CDR1 is SQVTM and CDR2 ANQGSEA. The CDR3 runs to 12 residues. V shed 6 bases and J 6 bases; nucleotides not matched to a gene: 5. The CDR3 reads CSVVRTSGEQYF. In DNA form, the CDR3 reads TGCAGCGTCGTCAGGACTAGCGGCGAGCAGTACTTC.

This chain joins TRBV3-1 (or the pseudogene TRBV3-2) and TRBJ1-3; D gene uncertain. Trimming removed 1 base from V and 0 bases from J, with 7 bases in between. The CDR3 length is 15 residues. Germline lookup yields CDR1 LGHDT and CDR2 YNNKEL (reference sequence). CDR3 sequence reads: CASSQARDSGNTIYF. Written as DNA, the CDR3 is TGTGCCAGCAGCCAAGCCCGGGACTCTGGAAACACCATATATTTT.

The rearrangement links TRBV9 to TRBJ2-1; the match to TRBD2 covers 8 bases. Germline V lookup: CDR1 SGDLS, CDR2 YYNGEE. The CDR3 covers 16 residues. The V segment lost 4 bases and the J segment 7 bases; nucleotides outside the gene matches: 13. CDR3 residues: CASSSPAGVIRNEQFF. Here the CDR3 DNA reads TGTGCCAGCAGCTCCCCAGCGGGAGTAATTAGAAATGAGCAGTTCTTC.